Presented here are 14 T cell receptor beta chains from one specimen sequenced in a study of OX40 agonist ivuxolimab in advanced cancers. Only in-frame clones appear in the TCRdb table, and some are missing; sequencing was by immunoSEQ multiplex PCR. Among 60,000 or so clones, around 90% were seen once, and the ten largest hold around 15%. The source material was CD4+ or CD8+ T cells sorted from blood, sampled in a trial of the OX40 agonist ivuxolimab. The receptor set was obtained from an adult with an advanced solid tumor such as melanoma, head and neck, liver or kidney cancer.

This clone turned up a few times. The chain links TRBV5-5 to TRBJ1-2, with no clear D. Trimming removed 3 bases at V and 1 base at J, with 10 bases between. In germline, CDR1 is SGHKS, CDR2 YYEKEE (reference sequence). This CDR3 has 14 amino acids. CDR3 DNA sequence: TGTGCCAGCAGCTATGAATGGGATAACTATGGCTACACCTTC. Its protein is CASSYEWDNYGYTF.

The rearrangement uses TRBV5-1 and TRBJ2-5; the D gene is possibly TRBD1 (6 bases). The length of the CDR3 is 14 residues. V was cut by 4 bases and J by 9 bases, with 19 bases left in between. Germline V gives CDR1 SGHRS, CDR2 YFSETQ. The CDR3: CASSEGQAPLAQYF. The CDR3 bases are TGCGCCAGCAGCGAGGGACAAGCCCCTTTGGCCCAGTACTTC.

The chain combines TRBV6-6 with TRBJ1-4; no clear D gene. Germline CDR1 is MNHNY and CDR2 is SVGAGI (reference sequence). Trimming removed 7 bases at V and 0 bases at J, with 9 bases between. This CDR3 is 14 amino acids long. For the CDR3, the DNA is TGTGCCAGCAAAAGGGATCCAACTAATGAAAAACTGTTTTTT. Translating gives CASKRDPTNEKLFF.

This sequence joins TRBV19 and TRBJ2-7; 9 bases map to TRBD1. This CDR3 is 15 amino acids long. Germline lookup yields CDR1 LNHDA and CDR2 SQIVND (reference sequence). Trimming took 6 bases from V and 4 from J; bases not matched to a gene: 10. The CDR3 reads CASSNLGTGKYEQYF. The CDR3 nucleotides are TGTGCCAGTAGCAACCTCGGGACAGGGAAATACGAGCAGTACTTC.

V is TRBV27 and J is TRBJ2-3; 7 bases align to TRBD2. V trimming: 5 bases; J trimming: 0 bases; junction bases outside the gene matches: 14. Germline V CDR1 and CDR2: MNHEY, SMNVEV (reference sequence). The CDR3 runs to 18 residues. The CDR3 coding sequence is TGTGCCAGCAGTCCGAGAACTCTACTAGCGAGGAGCACAGATACGCAGTATTTT. Protein sequence: CASSPRTLLARSTDTQYF.

This CDR3 reads CASSPGEGFSGANVLTF. As DNA, the CDR3 is TGTGCCAGCAGCCCGGGTGAGGGGTTCTCTGGGGCCAACGTCCTGACTTTC. The rearrangement links TRBV11-2 to TRBJ2-6, with D perhaps TRBD1 or TRBD2 (5 bases each). Germline V gene lookup returns CDR1 SGHAT and CDR2 FQNNGV. The CDR3 contains 17 residues. Trimming took 5 bases from V and 0 from J, leaving 14 bases between them.

The J gene is TRBJ1-5, the V gene TRBV4-1; D unclear. Germline assignment: CDR1 MGHRA and CDR2 YSYEKL. The germline V and J ends were trimmed by 0 bases and 6 bases, with 15 bases remaining between them. The CDR3 is 16 amino acids. The CDR3 nucleotides are TGCGCCAGCAGCCAAGATCTACAACTACGGGGTCAGCCCCAGCATTTT. Encoded protein: CASSQDLQLRGQPQHF.

This chain joins TRBV30 and TRBJ2-7; perhaps TRBD1 as D (5 bases). Per the germline V gene, CDR1 is GTSNPN and CDR2 is SVGIG (reference sequence). The CDR3 covers 13 residues. V was trimmed by 2 bases and J by 3 bases, leaving 11 bases between them. The CDR3 region has the DNA TGTGCCTGGAGTTCAGGGTTGATCTACGAGCAGTACTTC. Protein sequence: CAWSSGLIYEQYF.

This clone occurred a few times. The genes are TRBV9 and TRBJ2-5; D ambiguous. Germline V CDR1 and CDR2: SGDLS, YYNGEE. This CDR3 comprises 12 residues. The V and J ends lost 3 bases and 0 bases respectively, with 3 bases between them. This chain's CDR3 is CASSANQETQYF. CDR3 nucleotides: TGTGCCAGCAGCGCCAACCAAGAGACCCAGTACTTC.

The chain links TRBV27 to TRBJ1-4, with 8 bases identical to TRBD1. Trimming took 5 bases from V and 7 from J; bases not matched to a gene: 12. CDR3 size: 16 residues. CDR1 is MNHEY and CDR2 is SMNVEV in the germline V gene (reference sequence). In nucleotides, the CDR3 is TGTGCCAGCAGTCCCCCCCGAGCAGGGGGCCCTGAAAAACTGTTTTTT. It yields the protein CASSPPRAGGPEKLFF.

The V and J genes are TRBV2 and TRBJ2-2, with D perhaps TRBD1 or TRBD2 (7 bases each). V gave up 6 bases and J gave up 4 bases, with 21 bases separating them. This CDR3 spans 17 amino acids. From germline, CDR1 is SNHLY and CDR2 FYNNEI. The CDR3 nucleotides read TGTGCCAGCAGCCCTAGGGGAGGCAGGGGGGGCACCGGGGAGCTGTTTTTT. It specifies CASSPRGGRGGTGELFF.

This clone was detected only once. Here the CDR3 DNA reads TGTGCCAGCAGCTTAGCGACAGGGGGGTATCAGCCCCAGCATTTT. This gives the protein CASSLATGGYQPQHF. The chain employs TRBV7-2 and TRBJ1-5; 9 bases align to TRBD1. The CDR3 spans 15 residues. The ends lost 0 bases at V and 5 bases at J; junction bases unmatched: 2. The germline gives CDR1 SGHTA, CDR2 FQGNSA.

The chain combines TRBV2 with TRBJ2-5, with TRBD1 matching over 7 bases. The last part of the DNA fits TRBJ2-7 better; the J call may be wrong. This CDR3 is built from 14 residues. The germline V gene has CDR1 SNHLY and CDR2 FYNNEI. DNA of the CDR3: TGTGCCAGCAGTTACGGACAGGCCACCTACGAGCAGTACTTC. It encodes CASSYGQATYEQYF.

The chain links TRBV19 to TRBJ2-2, with 12 nucleotides matching TRBD2. CDR1 and CDR2 from the germline V gene are LNHDA and SQIVND (reference sequence). After removal of 1 base from V and 5 bases from J, the junction contained 2 bases not matched to a gene. The CDR3 loop spans 16 amino acids. The CDR3 region is CASSIGLAGGTGELFF. The CDR3 DNA reads TGTGCCAGTAGTATAGGTCTAGCGGGAGGGACCGGGGAGCTGTTTTTT.